This is a list of T cell receptor beta chains from one sample in a study of shared clonotypes between healthy human individuals. The table came from immunoSEQ multiplex PCR; TCRdb's copy has only in-frame clones and leaves some out. The profile shows 2 million to 2.5 million clones, roughly 96% of them singletons. The sequenced material came from naive CD4+ T cells sorted from blood. The receptor source for this set is a man between 18 and 29 years old in good health. The CDR3 runs from the conserved cysteine through the conserved F or W. Fields, in order: D gene, J gene, clone size, V gene, CDR3 DNA, CDR3 protein. The D gene is left open where the match is weak. Expanded clones are given a class, and other clones once, few, many or no size at all.

d_gene: NA
j_gene: TRBJ1-5
abundance: NA
v_gene: TRBV7-9
CDR3nt: TGTGCCAGCAGCCAAAGTGGGGCGGGGGGAAGCAATCAGCCCCAGCATTTT
CDR3aa: CASSQSGAGGSNQPQHF

d_gene: NA
j_gene: TRBJ2-3
abundance: NA
v_gene: TRBV7-2
CDR3nt: TGTGCCAGCAGCCCGAGGGCTGGGGGGGCGGATACGCAGTATTTT
CDR3aa: CASSPRAGGADTQYF

d_gene: TRBD1
j_gene: TRBJ1-2
abundance: NA
v_gene: TRBV2
CDR3nt: TGTGCCAGCACAGGGACAGCCTTCTATGGCTACACCTTC
CDR3aa: CASTGTAFYGYTF

d_gene: NA
j_gene: TRBJ1-2
abundance: once
v_gene: TRBV28
CDR3nt: TGTGCCAGCAGTTTTTCCCAGTTTCAACCCTACACCTTC
CDR3aa: CASSFSQFQPYTF

d_gene: NA
j_gene: TRBJ2-7
abundance: NA
v_gene: TRBV27
CDR3nt: TGTGCCAGCAGTTTCATCGGTGGTTCGTCCTACGAGCAGTACTTC
CDR3aa: CASSFIGGSSYEQYF

d_gene: NA
j_gene: TRBJ1-3
abundance: NA
v_gene: TRBV5-1
CDR3nt: TGCGCCAGCAGCTTGGACAGAAGCTCTGGAAACACCATATATTTT
CDR3aa: CASSLDRSSGNTIYF

d_gene: TRBD1
j_gene: TRBJ2-5
abundance: NA
v_gene: TRBV4-1
CDR3nt: TGCGCCAGCAGCCAACCCGGGACAGGGGAAGAGACCCAGTACTTC
CDR3aa: CASSQPGTGEETQYF

d_gene: TRBD1
j_gene: TRBJ2-7
abundance: once
v_gene: TRBV5-1
CDR3nt: TGCGCCAGCAGCCGGGTCCCGGGACAGCTGGGAGAGCAGTACTTC
CDR3aa: CASSRVPGQLGEQYF

d_gene: TRBD1
j_gene: TRBJ1-2
abundance: NA
v_gene: TRBV5-4
CDR3nt: TGTGCCAGCAACGGAGGGGGCAACAGTAACTATGGCTACACCTTC
CDR3aa: CASNGGGNSNYGYTF

d_gene: TRBD1
j_gene: TRBJ2-5
abundance: NA
v_gene: TRBV27
CDR3nt: TGTGCCAGCACCTCTACGGGACAGGGGTACCAAGAGACCCAGTACTTC
CDR3aa: CASTSTGQGYQETQYF

d_gene: TRBD1
j_gene: TRBJ1-4
abundance: NA
v_gene: TRBV5-1
CDR3nt: TGCGCCAGCAGCCTCCCGGGACAGTCAAATGAAAAACTGTTTTTT
CDR3aa: CASSLPGQSNEKLFF

d_gene: NA
j_gene: TRBJ2-1
abundance: once
v_gene: TRBV15
CDR3nt: TGTGCCACCAGCAGAGCGGGGGGCACCTACAATGAGCAGTTCTTC
CDR3aa: CATSRAGGTYNEQFF

d_gene: NA
j_gene: TRBJ2-2
abundance: NA
v_gene: TRBV2
CDR3nt: TGTGCCAGCAGTAAGAGCTTTAAGAACACCGGGGAGCTGTTTTTT
CDR3aa: CASSKSFKNTGELFF

d_gene: NA
j_gene: TRBJ1-5
abundance: NA
v_gene: TRBV7-2
CDR3nt: TGTGCCAGCAGCAACCCCGGGGGGTCGGTTCAGCCCCAGCATTTT
CDR3aa: CASSNPGGSVQPQHF

d_gene: TRBD1
j_gene: TRBJ2-1
abundance: NA
v_gene: TRBV28
CDR3nt: TGTGCCAGCAGTTTGGGAGGGACAGGGGGGAATGAGCAGTTCTTC
CDR3aa: CASSLGGTGGNEQFF

d_gene: TRBD1
j_gene: TRBJ2-2
abundance: NA
v_gene: TRBV11-2
CDR3nt: TGTGCCAGTAACTATGGGACAGGGAACACCGGGGAGCTGTTTTTT
CDR3aa: CASNYGTGNTGELFF

d_gene: NA
j_gene: TRBJ1-1
abundance: NA
v_gene: TRBV28
CDR3nt: TGTGCCAGCAGTTTGGTTGGCACTGAAGCTTTCTTT
CDR3aa: CASSLVGTEAFF

d_gene: TRBD1
j_gene: TRBJ1-5
abundance: NA
v_gene: TRBV30
CDR3nt: TGTGCCTTGGGACAGGAGGGTGGCAATCAGCCCCAGCATTTT
CDR3aa: CALGQEGGNQPQHF

d_gene: TRBD1
j_gene: TRBJ1-6
abundance: few
v_gene: TRBV27
CDR3nt: TGTGCCAGCAGTTTATTAGCATCCGGGACAGGGAGCAGCTCACCCCTCCACTTT
CDR3aa: CASSLLASGTGSSSPLHF

d_gene: NA
j_gene: TRBJ2-3
abundance: NA
v_gene: TRBV28
CDR3nt: TGTGCCAGCGGTACGCAGTATTTT
CDR3aa: CASGTQYF

d_gene: TRBD2
j_gene: TRBJ2-1
abundance: NA
v_gene: TRBV6-4
CDR3nt: TGTGCCAGCAGAGCGGGGGGGCGTGATGAGCAGTTCTTC
CDR3aa: CASRAGGRDEQFF

d_gene: NA
j_gene: TRBJ2-1
abundance: NA
v_gene: TRBV2
CDR3nt: TGTGCCAGCAGTCCTGGGGCCAATGAGCAGTTCTTC
CDR3aa: CASSPGANEQFF

d_gene: TRBD1
j_gene: TRBJ1-5
abundance: once
v_gene: TRBV28
CDR3nt: TGTGCCAGCAGTCAGGGGGGTAGCAATCAGCCCCAGCATTTT
CDR3aa: CASSQGGSNQPQHF

d_gene: TRBD1
j_gene: TRBJ1-1
abundance: NA
v_gene: TRBV29-1
CDR3nt: TGCAGCGTCATTACGACAGGGGGTGGCACTGAAGCTTTCTTT
CDR3aa: CSVITTGGGTEAFF

d_gene: NA
j_gene: TRBJ2-1
abundance: NA
v_gene: TRBV11-3
CDR3nt: TGTGCCAGCAGCTCGGACTGGGAGGAGCAGTTCTTC
CDR3aa: CASSSDWEEQFF

d_gene: NA
j_gene: TRBJ2-7
abundance: NA
v_gene: TRBV2
CDR3nt: TGTGCCAGCAACAGGGAGTCCTACTACGAGCAGTACTTC
CDR3aa: CASNRESYYEQYF

d_gene: NA
j_gene: TRBJ2-7
abundance: NA
v_gene: TRBV28
CDR3nt: TGTGCCAGCAGTTTACGGCAGGTTGTAGAGCAGTACTTC
CDR3aa: CASSLRQVVEQYF

d_gene: TRBD1
j_gene: TRBJ1-2
abundance: NA
v_gene: TRBV27
CDR3nt: TGTGCCAGCAGTACTTGGACAGGGGGCGCAGGCTATGGCTACACCTTC
CDR3aa: CASSTWTGGAGYGYTF

d_gene: NA
j_gene: TRBJ2-5
abundance: NA
v_gene: TRBV18
CDR3nt: TGTGCCAGCTCGCGCTCAACGGGGATAGAGACCCAGTACTTC
CDR3aa: CASSRSTGIETQYF

d_gene: TRBD1
j_gene: TRBJ1-2
abundance: NA
v_gene: TRBV18
CDR3nt: TGTGCCAGCAAACAAAATCCACTGACAGGGGGTAACTATGGCTACACCTTC
CDR3aa: CASKQNPLTGGNYGYTF

d_gene: NA
j_gene: TRBJ1-5
abundance: NA
v_gene: TRBV4-3
CDR3nt: TGCGCCAGCAGCCAAGGACTGAGCAATCAGCCCCAGCATTTT
CDR3aa: CASSQGLSNQPQHF

d_gene: TRBD1
j_gene: TRBJ2-5
abundance: NA
v_gene: TRBV5-1
CDR3nt: TGCGCCAGCAGCTTGGGACCGGGACAGGGTCAAGAGACCCAGTACTTC
CDR3aa: CASSLGPGQGQETQYF

d_gene: TRBD1
j_gene: TRBJ1-4
abundance: NA
v_gene: TRBV30
CDR3nt: TGTGCCTGGAGTCGCCGACAGGGCACTAATGAAAAACTGTTTTTT
CDR3aa: CAWSRRQGTNEKLFF

d_gene: NA
j_gene: TRBJ2-5
abundance: NA
v_gene: TRBV7-2
CDR3nt: TGTGCCAGCAGCTTTGGCACCCAAGAGACCCAGTACTTC
CDR3aa: CASSFGTQETQYF

d_gene: TRBD2
j_gene: TRBJ2-7
abundance: NA
v_gene: TRBV7-9
CDR3nt: TGTGCCAGCAGTTTACTAGCGGGACTCTACGAGCAGTACTTC
CDR3aa: CASSLLAGLYEQYF

d_gene: NA
j_gene: TRBJ1-2
abundance: NA
v_gene: TRBV6-6
CDR3nt: TGTGCCAGCACCAACCCGACCGGGGGGAGGTACGGCTACACCTTC
CDR3aa: CASTNPTGGRYGYTF

d_gene: TRBD1
j_gene: TRBJ2-3
abundance: NA
v_gene: TRBV28
CDR3nt: TGTGCCAGCAGTAGTGCAGGGGGTCCCGCAGATACGCAGTATTTT
CDR3aa: CASSSAGGPADTQYF